What follows is one TCR beta chain and its context. This sample is drawn from a study of blood T cell repertoires in COVID-19. Study overall: PBMCs, B-cell-depleted T cells, or T cells were the source of the cDNA or gDNA that made up the material.

V lost 5 bases to trimming and J lost 5 bases, with 8 bases between them. Per germline, CDR1 SGHNT and CDR2 YENEEA. The CDR3 is 12 amino acids. In the original processing: Cell counts per sample came from amplifying reference gene primers. TCRdb's copy holds only in-frame clones and misses some; the assay was immunoSEQ multiplex PCR. V and J calls and clone size are given by that table; D and trimming were obtained from the DNA. Here the sample spans around 260,000 clones, about nine tenths being singletons. Sample: peripheral blood. V usage is TRBV11-3 and J usage is TRBJ2-3, with D hard to call. The sequence was obtained from a middle-aged woman who had recovered from COVID-19. The CDR3 reads CASSPAEDTQYF. The CDR3 nucleotides read TGTGCCAGCAGCCCTGCAGAAGATACGCAGTATTTT. Variable domain in full (rest from reference TRBV11-3 and TRBJ2-3): EAGVVQSPRYKIIEKKQPVAFWCNPISGHNTLYWYLQNLGQGPELLIRYENEEAVDDSQLPKDRFSAERLKGVDSTLKIQPAELGDSAVYLCASSPAEDTQYFGPGTRLTVL.